The sequence of this TCR beta chain was determined in a study of blood T cell repertoires in COVID-19. This clone showed up just a few times. Trimming removed 0 bases from V and 2 bases from J; junction bases left unmatched: 5. Germline V lookup: CDR1 SGHTA, CDR2 FQGNSA. The CDR3 covers 17 residues. The data were produced by immunoSEQ multiplex PCR, yet TCRdb's version contains in-frame clones alone and is incomplete. The table lists almost 35,000 clones, 80% to 90% of them singletons. The rearrangement uses TRBV7-2 and TRBJ2-3; 10 bases are shared with TRBD1. Sample: peripheral blood. This clonotype was sampled from a man between 60 and 75 years old with active COVID-19. The CDR3 DNA sequence: TGTGCCAGCAGCTTAGCGCGAGACAGGGGGCCCACAGATACGCAGTATTTT. As protein: CASSLARDRGPTDTQYF. The full variable domain, with the rest looked up from reference TRBV7-2 and TRBJ2-3, is GAGVSQSPSNKVTEKGKDVELRCDPISGHTALYWYRQSLGQGLEFLIYFQGNSAPDKSGLPSDRFSAERTGGSVSTLTIQRTQQEDSAVYLCASSLARDRGPTDTQYFGPGTRLTVL.